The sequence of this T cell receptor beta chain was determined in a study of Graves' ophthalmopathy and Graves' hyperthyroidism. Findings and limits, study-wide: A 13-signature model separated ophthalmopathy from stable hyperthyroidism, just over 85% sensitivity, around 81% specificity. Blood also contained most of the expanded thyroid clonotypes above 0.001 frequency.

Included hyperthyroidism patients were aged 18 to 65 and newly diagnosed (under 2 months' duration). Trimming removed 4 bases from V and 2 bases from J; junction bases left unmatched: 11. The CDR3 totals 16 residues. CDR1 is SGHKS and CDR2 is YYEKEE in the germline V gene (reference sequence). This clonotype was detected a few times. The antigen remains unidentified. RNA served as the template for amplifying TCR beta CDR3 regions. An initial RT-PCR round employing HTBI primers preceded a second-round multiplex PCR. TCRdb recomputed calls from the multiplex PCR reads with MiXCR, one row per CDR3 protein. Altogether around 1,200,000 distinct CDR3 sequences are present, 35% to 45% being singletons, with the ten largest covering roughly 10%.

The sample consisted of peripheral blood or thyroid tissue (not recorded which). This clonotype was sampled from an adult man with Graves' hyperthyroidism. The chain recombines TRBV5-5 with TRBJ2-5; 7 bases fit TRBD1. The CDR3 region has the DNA TGTGCCAGCAGCCAAGCCGCCGGGACAGAGCAAGAGACCCAGTACTTC. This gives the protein CASSQAAGTEQETQYF.